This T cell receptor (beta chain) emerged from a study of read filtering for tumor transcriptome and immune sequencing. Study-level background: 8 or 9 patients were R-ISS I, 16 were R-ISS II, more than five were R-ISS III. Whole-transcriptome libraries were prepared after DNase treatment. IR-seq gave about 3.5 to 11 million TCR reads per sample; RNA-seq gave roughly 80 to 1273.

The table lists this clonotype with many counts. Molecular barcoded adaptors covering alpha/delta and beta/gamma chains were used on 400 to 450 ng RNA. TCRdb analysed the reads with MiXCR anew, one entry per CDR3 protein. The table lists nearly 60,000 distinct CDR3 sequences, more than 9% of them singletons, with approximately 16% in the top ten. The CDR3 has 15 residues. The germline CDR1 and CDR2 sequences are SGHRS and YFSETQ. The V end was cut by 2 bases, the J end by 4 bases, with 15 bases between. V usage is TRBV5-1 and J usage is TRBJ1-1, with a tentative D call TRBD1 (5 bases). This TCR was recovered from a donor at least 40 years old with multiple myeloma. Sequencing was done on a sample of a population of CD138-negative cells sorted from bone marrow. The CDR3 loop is CASSFTGGVGTEAFF. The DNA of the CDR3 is TGCGCCAGCAGCTTTACGGGGGGGGTGGGCACTGAAGCTTTCTTT.